This TCR beta chain appears in the sequencing data of a study of blood T cells in healthy people across ages. It was with a sample-barcoded 5' primer and a J-beta primer mix that a second PCR of about 7 to 12 cycles was run. The authors tagged each cDNA molecule using a template-switch adaptor with 12 random nucleotides. From the 5' RACE reads, TCRdb called clonotypes with MiXCR, one entry per CDR3 protein. Of over 550,000 distinct CDR3 sequences in the sample, about 30% were seen once. It was roughly 10 milliliters of peripheral blood that were drawn from each donor. The table lists this clonotype with many counts. Germline V gives CDR1 DFQATT, CDR2 SNEGSKA (reference sequence). The CDR3 has 14 amino acids. Trimming took 3 bases from V and 8 from J, leaving 17 bases between them.

Sequencing used blood. The rearrangement joins TRBV20-1 to TRBJ2-1; D is possibly TRBD2 (5 bases). This clonotype originated in a woman aged 80 or over in good health. CDR3 in DNA: TGCAGTGCTAGTCGGCCCGGGATCCAGGATGAGCAGTTCTTC. This sequence encodes CSASRPGIQDEQFF.